The rows below give T cell receptor beta chains drawn from one sample of a study of molecular identifiers for immune sequencing clone quantification. TCRdb analysed the PCR reads with MiXCR anew, one entry per CDR3 protein. The sample lists tens of thousands of distinct CDR3 sequences; more than 35% were seen once. Source material: naive CD8+ T cells from blood, with Jurkat cell RNA spiked in. The receptors shown here come from a human donor in good health. Some libraries in this study had Jurkat cell RNA spiked in. Both conserved end residues are part of each CDR3. Fields, in order: J gene, V gene, D gene, clone size, CDR3 DNA, CDR3 protein. A D gene is named only where the DNA matches it firmly. For some rows the clone size is stated as once, few or many, or as a class when expanded; others skip it.

TRBJ1-5	TRBV6-2/TRBV6-3	.	many	TGTGCCAGCAGGGACGCCGGGGATCAGCCCCAGCATTTT	CASRDAGDQPQHF
TRBJ2-1	TRBV5-1	.	.	TGCGCCAGCAGCTACGACCGGGGGTCCTACAATGAGCAGTTCTTC	CASSYDRGSYNEQFF
TRBJ2-7	TRBV10-3	TRBD1	.	TGTGCCATAACCCAGGACAGGGAGTTTGGGGGGCAGTACTTC	CAITQDREFGGQYF
TRBJ1-1	TRBV7-6	.	many	TGTGCCAGCAGCTTAGTGGGGGGGCTTAACACTGAAGCTTTCTTT	CASSLVGGLNTEAFF
TRBJ2-3	TRBV5-8	TRBD2	many	TGTGCCAGCAGCCGTTACGCGACGGTGCTAGCGGGACCCACAGATACGCAGTATTTT	CASSRYATVLAGPTDTQYF
TRBJ2-7	TRBV6-5	.	many	TGTGCCAGCAGTTACAGACAGGCACCCAGCTCCTACGAGCAGTACTTC	CASSYRQAPSSYEQYF
TRBJ1-2	TRBV29-1	.	few	TGCAGCGTTGAAGACGGTGGGGGGGCCGGGGACTATGGCTACACCTTC	CSVEDGGGAGDYGYTF
TRBJ2-3	TRBV5-4	.	few	TGTGCCAGCAGCCCGAGGGAGGCCAACACAGATACGCAGTATTTT	CASSPREANTDTQYF
TRBJ2-3	TRBV7-6	.	many	TGTGCCAGCAGCTTCGATGGGCCCGGGGGTACAGATACGCAGTATTTT	CASSFDGPGGTDTQYF
TRBJ2-4	TRBV9	.	.	TGTGCCAGCAGCCCCCGGGAATTCAAAAACATTCAGTACTTC	CASSPREFKNIQYF
TRBJ1-6	TRBV7-9	.	.	TGTGCCAGCAGCCCCCCGGCCCAAGGGCTCTATAATTCACCCCTCCACTTT	CASSPPAQGLYNSPLHF
TRBJ2-1	TRBV11-2	.	few	TGTGCCAGCAGCTTAGGATCCTTTGGGGGAAGTGAGCAGTTCTTC	CASSLGSFGGSEQFF
TRBJ2-4	TRBV25-1	TRBD1	few	TGTGCCAGCAGTGATGGACAGGGACCAGCCAAAAACATTCAGTACTTC	CASSDGQGPAKNIQYF
TRBJ2-1	TRBV6-2/TRBV6-3	.	.	TGTGCCAGCAGCCTCTCCTACAATGAGCAGTTCTTC	CASSLSYNEQFF
TRBJ2-3	TRBV19	.	few	TGTGCCAGTAGTACTATCGGGATTGATACGCAGTATTTT	CASSTIGIDTQYF
TRBJ2-2	TRBV19	.	.	TGTGCCAGTAGTATTTACAACCAGAACACCGGGGAGCTGTTTTTT	CASSIYNQNTGELFF
TRBJ2-3	TRBV15	.	few	TGTGCCACCAATGGGGGTTTAACAGATACGCAGTATTTT	CATNGGLTDTQYF